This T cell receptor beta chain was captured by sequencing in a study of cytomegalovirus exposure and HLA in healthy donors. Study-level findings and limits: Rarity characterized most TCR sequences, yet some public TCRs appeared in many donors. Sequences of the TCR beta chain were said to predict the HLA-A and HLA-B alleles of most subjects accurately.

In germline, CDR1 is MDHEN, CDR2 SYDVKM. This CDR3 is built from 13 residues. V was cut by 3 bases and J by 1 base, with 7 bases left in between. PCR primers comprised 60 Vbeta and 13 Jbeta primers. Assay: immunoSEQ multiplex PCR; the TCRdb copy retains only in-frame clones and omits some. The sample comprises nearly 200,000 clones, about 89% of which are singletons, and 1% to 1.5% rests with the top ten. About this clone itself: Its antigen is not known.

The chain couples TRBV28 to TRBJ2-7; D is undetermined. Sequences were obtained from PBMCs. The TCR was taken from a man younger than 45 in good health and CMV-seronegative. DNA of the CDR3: TGTGCCAGCAGTTTGTTACAGTCCTACGAGCAGTACTTC. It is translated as CASSLLQSYEQYF.